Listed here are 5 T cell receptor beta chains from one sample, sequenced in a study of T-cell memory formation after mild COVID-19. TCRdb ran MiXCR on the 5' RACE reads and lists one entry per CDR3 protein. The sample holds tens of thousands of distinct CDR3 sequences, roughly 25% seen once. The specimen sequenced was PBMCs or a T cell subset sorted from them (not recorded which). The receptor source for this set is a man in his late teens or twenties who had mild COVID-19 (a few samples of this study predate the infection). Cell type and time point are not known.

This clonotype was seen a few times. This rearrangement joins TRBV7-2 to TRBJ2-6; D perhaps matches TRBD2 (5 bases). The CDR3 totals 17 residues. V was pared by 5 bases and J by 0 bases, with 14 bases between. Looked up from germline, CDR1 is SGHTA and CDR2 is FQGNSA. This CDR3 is CASSRGVFLSGANVLTF. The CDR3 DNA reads TGTGCCAGCAGCCGGGGAGTTTTCCTCTCTGGGGCCAACGTCCTGACTTTC. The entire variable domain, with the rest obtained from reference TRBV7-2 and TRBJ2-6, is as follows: GAGVSQSPSNKVTEKGKDVELRCDPISGHTALYWYRQSLGQGLEFLIYFQGNSAPDKSGLPSDRFSAERTGGSVSTLTIQRTQQEDSAVYLCASSRGVFLSGANVLTFGAGSRLTVL.

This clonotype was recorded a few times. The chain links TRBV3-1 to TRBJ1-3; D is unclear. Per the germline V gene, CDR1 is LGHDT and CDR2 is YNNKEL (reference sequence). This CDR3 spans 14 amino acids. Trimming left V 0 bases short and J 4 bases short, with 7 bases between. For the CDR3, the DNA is TGTGCCAGCAGCCAAGATCTCGGGGGAAACACCATATATTTT. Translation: CASSQDLGGNTIYF.

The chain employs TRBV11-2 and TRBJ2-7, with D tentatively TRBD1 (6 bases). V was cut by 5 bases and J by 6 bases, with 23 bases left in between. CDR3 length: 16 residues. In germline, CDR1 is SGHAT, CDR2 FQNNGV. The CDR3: CASSPLSQGIRGEQYF. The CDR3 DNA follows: TGTGCCAGCAGCCCTCTCTCGCAGGGGATAAGGGGCGAGCAGTACTTC.

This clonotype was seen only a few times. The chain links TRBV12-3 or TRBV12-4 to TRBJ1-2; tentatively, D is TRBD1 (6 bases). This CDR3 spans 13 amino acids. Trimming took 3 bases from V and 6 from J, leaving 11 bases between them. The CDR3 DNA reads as TGTGCCAGCAGTTTGCGGACAGCTGATGGCTACACCTTC. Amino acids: CASSLRTADGYTF.

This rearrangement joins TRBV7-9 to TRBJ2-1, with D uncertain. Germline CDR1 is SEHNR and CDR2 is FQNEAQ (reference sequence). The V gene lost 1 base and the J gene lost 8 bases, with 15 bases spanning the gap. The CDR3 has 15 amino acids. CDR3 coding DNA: TGTGCCAGCAGCTTAGTCGCTAGTCTTGGGGATGAGCAGTTCTTC. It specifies CASSLVASLGDEQFF.